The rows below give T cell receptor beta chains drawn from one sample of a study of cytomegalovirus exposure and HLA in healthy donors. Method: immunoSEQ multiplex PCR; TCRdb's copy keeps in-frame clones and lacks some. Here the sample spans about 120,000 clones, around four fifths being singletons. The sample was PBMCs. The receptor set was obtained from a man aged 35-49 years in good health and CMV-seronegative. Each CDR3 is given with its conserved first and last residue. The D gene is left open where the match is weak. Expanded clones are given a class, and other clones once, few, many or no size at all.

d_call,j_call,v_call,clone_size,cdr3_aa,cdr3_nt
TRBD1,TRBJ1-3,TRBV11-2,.,CASSLTWTGLHFSGNTIYF,TGTGCCAGCAGCTTAACCTGGACAGGCCTCCATTTCTCTGGAAACACCATATATTTT
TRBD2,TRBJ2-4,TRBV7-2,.,CASSRTSLYIQYF,TGTGCCAGCAGCAGGACTAGTCTTTACATTCAGTACTTC
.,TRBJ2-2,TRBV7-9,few,CASRQLNTGELFF,TGTGCCAGCAGGCAGTTAAACACCGGGGAGCTGTTTTTT
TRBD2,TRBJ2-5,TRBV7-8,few,CASSPAGGAETQYF,TGTGCCAGCAGTCCCGCCGGGGGGGCAGAGACCCAGTACTTC
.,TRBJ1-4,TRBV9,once,CASSVGGLGEKLFF,TGTGCCAGCAGCGTAGGAGGGTTAGGGGAAAAACTGTTTTTT
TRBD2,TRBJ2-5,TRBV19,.,CASRKGLAGKETQYF,TGTGCCAGTAGAAAAGGACTAGCGGGAAAAGAGACCCAGTACTTC
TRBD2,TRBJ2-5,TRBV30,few,CAWTLSGFGQQYF,TGTGCCTGGACCCTTAGCGGGTTTGGCCAGCAGTACTTC
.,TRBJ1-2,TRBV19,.,CANSSGGAGANYGYTF,TGTGCCAACAGCTCCGGGGGGGCCGGAGCTAACTATGGCTACACCTTC
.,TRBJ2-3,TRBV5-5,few,CASSLGSFAADTQYF,TGTGCCAGCAGCTTGGGGTCATTCGCGGCAGATACGCAGTATTTT
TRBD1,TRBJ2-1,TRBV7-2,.,CASTRDRQDNEQFF,TGTGCCAGCACCCGGGACAGGCAAGACAATGAGCAGTTCTTC
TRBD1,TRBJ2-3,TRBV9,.,CASSRLSRGSDTQYF,TGTGCCAGCAGCCGACTTAGCAGGGGGTCAGATACGCAGTATTTT
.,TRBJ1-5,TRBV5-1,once,CASSLDSPDQPQHF,TGCGCCAGCAGCCTGGACAGCCCGGATCAGCCCCAGCATTTT
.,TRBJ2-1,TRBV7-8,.,CASSLGAVNEQFF,TGTGCCAGCAGCTTAGGGGCAGTCAATGAGCAGTTCTTC
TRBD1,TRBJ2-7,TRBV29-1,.,CSSGQGVHEQYF,TGCAGCTCAGGACAGGGGGTCCACGAGCAGTACTTC
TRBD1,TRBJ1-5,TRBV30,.,CAWSIRDRVNQPQHF,TGTGCCTGGAGTATCCGGGACAGGGTGAATCAGCCCCAGCATTTT
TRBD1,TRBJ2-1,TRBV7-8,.,CASSLAPGQYNEQFF,TGTGCCAGCAGCTTAGCGCCGGGACAGTACAATGAGCAGTTCTTC
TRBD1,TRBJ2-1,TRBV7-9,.,CASRPGQGPKQFF,TGTGCCAGCAGGCCGGGACAGGGGCCGAAGCAGTTCTTC
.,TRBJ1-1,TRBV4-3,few,CASSQDRIGFSNTEAFF,TGCGCCAGCAGCCAAGATCGGATCGGGTTTTCGAACACTGAAGCTTTCTTT